These 25 T cell receptor beta chains originate from one sample sequenced in a study of blood T cell repertoires in COVID-19. The assay was immunoSEQ multiplex PCR, and TCRdb's table has in-frame clones only and misses some. This sample yields tens of thousands of clones, of which more than 60% are seen a single time; 18% belongs to the top ten. The sample was peripheral blood. The receptors derive from a woman aged 45-60 years with active or convalescent COVID-19.

The rearrangement joins TRBV7-2 to TRBJ2-3; weak D call: TRBD1 (5 bases). The germline V gene encodes CDR1 SGHTA and CDR2 FQGNSA. There are 15 residues in the CDR3. The ends were cut back, 1 base at V and 6 bases at J, with 14 bases in the middle. DNA of the CDR3: TGTGCCAGCAGCTTAGGGCAGGGTTCTGTGGATACGCAGTATTTT. It translates to CASSLGQGSVDTQYF. Complete variable domain (other parts from reference TRBV7-2 and TRBJ2-3): GAGVSQSPSNKVTEKGKDVELRCDPISGHTALYWYRQSLGQGLEFLIYFQGNSAPDKSGLPSDRFSAERTGGSVSTLTIQRTQQEDSAVYLCASSLGQGSVDTQYFGPGTRLTVL.

The chain is built from TRBV30 and TRBJ1-1; the D is unclear. This CDR3 is 12 amino acids long. From germline, CDR1 is GTSNPN and CDR2 SVGIG (reference sequence). V was cut by 3 bases and J by 8 bases, with 13 bases left in between. In DNA, the CDR3 is TGTGCCTGGAGCAACACCGGGAACGAAGCTTTCTTT. Amino acid sequence: CAWSNTGNEAFF.

This clone was seen only once. The chain couples TRBV5-6 to TRBJ1-2; D might be TRBD1 (6 bases). V shed 6 bases and J shed 2 bases, with 11 bases lying between them. Germline V CDR1 and CDR2: SGHDT, YYEEEE. The CDR3 is 13 residues long. As DNA, the CDR3 is TGTGCCAGCACCAAACAGGGAAACTATGGCTACACCTTC. Protein product: CASTKQGNYGYTF.

This sequence joins TRBV24-1 and TRBJ1-2; D gene unclear. Germline assignment: CDR1 KGHDR and CDR2 SFDVKD. This CDR3 has 13 amino acids. V was trimmed by 1 base and J by 5 bases, leaving 7 bases between them. For the CDR3, the DNA is TGTGCCACCAGTGATTTACGGGGTTATGGCTACACCTTC. It is translated as CATSDLRGYGYTF.

This sequence joins TRBV15 and TRBJ2-5, with 10 bases lining up with TRBD2. Per germline, CDR1 LNHNV and CDR2 YYDKDF (reference sequence). This CDR3 is 15 amino acids long. The J segment lost 3 bases and the V segment lost 1 base, leaving 2 bases of the junction unmatched. The CDR3 DNA sequence: TGTGCCACCAGCAGAGGGCTAGCGGGAGAAGAGACCCAGTACTTC. Amino acid sequence: CATSRGLAGEETQYF. Variable domain in full (rest from reference TRBV15 and TRBJ2-5): DAMVIQNPRYQVTQFGKPVTLSCSQTLNHNVMYWYQQKSSQAPKLLFHYYDKDFNNEADTPDNFQSRRPNTSFCFLDIRSPGLGDTAMYLCATSRGLAGEETQYFGPGTRLLVL.

The chain has TRBV6-2 or TRBV6-3 and TRBJ2-6; D is uncertain. The CDR3 length is 15 residues. V shed 6 bases and J shed 0 bases, with 9 bases lying between them. Germline-derived CDR1 and CDR2 are MNHEY and SVGEGT. This chain's CDR3 is CASSPHLSGANVLTF. The CDR3 DNA follows: TGTGCCAGCAGCCCACACCTCTCTGGGGCCAACGTCCTGACTTTC.

The J gene is TRBJ2-3, the V gene TRBV7-8; 12 bases agree with TRBD2. With V trimmed by 1 base and J by 5 bases, 10 bases remained unmatched. Per the germline V gene, CDR1 is SGHVS and CDR2 is FQNEAQ. This CDR3 is 18 amino acids long. The CDR3 region has the DNA TGTGCCAGCAGCTTAGAACTCCCTAGCGGGAGGGCCGGAGATACGCAGTATTTT. Translating it yields CASSLELPSGRAGDTQYF. Combining the CDR3 with reference TRBV7-8 and TRBJ2-3 gives the whole variable domain GAGVSQSPRYKVAKRGQDVALRCDPISGHVSLFWYQQALGQGPEFLTYFQNEAQLDKSGLPSDRFFAERPEGSVSTLKIQRTQQEDSAVYLCASSLELPSGRAGDTQYFGPGTRLTVL.

This chain joins TRBV11-2 and TRBJ2-3; D is perhaps TRBD2 (6 bases). The CDR3 is 16 residues long. CDR1 and CDR2 (germline): SGHAT, FQNNGV. Deletions cut 3 bases from V and 4 bases from J, with 17 bases between. CDR3 sequence reads: CASSFRSGQGADTQYF. The CDR3 DNA reads TGTGCCAGCAGCTTTCGTAGCGGTCAGGGTGCAGATACGCAGTATTTT. The variable domain in full, completed from reference TRBV11-2 and TRBJ2-3, reads EAGVAQSPRYKIIEKRQSVAFWCNPISGHATLYWYQQILGQGPKLLIQFQNNGVVDDSQLPKDRFSAERLKGVDSTLKIQPAKLEDSAVYLCASSFRSGQGADTQYFGPGTRLTVL.

V usage is TRBV28 and J usage is TRBJ2-7; 9 nucleotides agree with TRBD1. Germline V lookup: CDR1 MDHEN, CDR2 SYDVKM. V lost 5 bases, J lost 11 bases, and 7 bases stayed unmatched. The CDR3 loop spans 12 amino acids. DNA of the CDR3: TGTGCCAGCAGTGCCGGGACAGGGCCTGAGTACTTC. Translating it yields CASSAGTGPEYF. Variable domain in full (rest from reference TRBV28 and TRBJ2-7): DVKVTQSSRYLVKRTGEKVFLECVQDMDHENMFWYRQDPGLGLRLIYFSYDVKMKEKGDIPEGYSVSREKKERFSLILESASTNQTSMYLCASSAGTGPEYFGPGTRLTVT.

The rearrangement joins TRBV28 to TRBJ2-7; 10 bases match TRBD1. V lost 8 bases to trimming and J lost 2 bases; unmatched junction nucleotides: 12. CDR1 is MDHEN and CDR2 is SYDVKM in the germline V gene. This CDR3 is 16 amino acids long. The chain's CDR3 is CASLSSGQGGTYEQYF. The CDR3 bases are TGTGCCAGCCTCAGCTCCGGACAGGGGGGAACCTACGAGCAGTACTTC.

Here the CDR3 reads CASSESGPGELFF. DNA of the CDR3: TGCGCCAGCAGTGAATCAGGCCCTGGGGAGCTGTTTTTT. This chain joins TRBV10-2 and TRBJ2-2; D gene ambiguous. The CDR3 consists of 13 residues. Germline assignment: CDR1 WSHSY and CDR2 SAAADI. The germline V and J ends were trimmed by 3 bases and 8 bases, with 10 bases remaining between them.

The rearrangement uses TRBV27 and TRBJ2-7; TRBD2 might be the D (5 bases). Trimming removed 5 bases from V and 0 bases from J, with 8 bases in between. This CDR3 comprises 13 residues. Germline CDR1 reads MNHEY; CDR2 reads SMNVEV (reference sequence). Here the CDR3 reads CASSRGGSYEQYF. The CDR3 DNA follows: TGTGCCAGCAGTCGCGGAGGCTCCTACGAGCAGTACTTC.

This chain connects TRBV10-3 to TRBJ1-5; 8 positions match TRBD1. With 2 bases clipped from V and 5 bases from J, the junction kept 2 bases outside the gene matches. Looked up from germline, CDR1 is ENHRY and CDR2 is SYGVKD. This CDR3 comprises 14 residues. This CDR3 reads CAISEDRGYQPQHF. The CDR3 nucleotides are TGTGCCATCAGTGAGGACAGGGGCTATCAGCCCCAGCATTTT.

V and J are TRBV28 and TRBJ1-2; TRBD1 matches at 10 bases. The junction had 6 bases not matched to a gene; V was cut back by 5 bases and J by 6 bases. Germline V lookup: CDR1 MDHEN, CDR2 SYDVKM. The CDR3 is made up of 14 amino acids. In DNA, the CDR3 is TGTGCCAGCAGTCCGGGACAGGGGACTCATGGCTACACCTTC. It is translated as CASSPGQGTHGYTF.

This chain uses TRBV2 with TRBJ2-6; D is possibly TRBD1 (7 bases). V lost 5 bases to trimming and J lost 4 bases, with 12 bases between them. The CDR3 sequence is 15 residues long. CDR1 is SNHLY, CDR2 FYNNEI, per germline. The CDR3 is CASSKGAGGANVLTF. CDR3 DNA: TGTGCCAGCAGTAAGGGGGCGGGAGGGGCCAACGTCCTGACTTTC.

This clone was detected only once. The chain has TRBV2 and TRBJ1-6; 7 bases fit TRBD1. The CDR3 extends over 14 amino acids. Trimming removed 6 bases from V and 7 bases from J; junction bases left unmatched: 6. Germline CDR1 is SNHLY and CDR2 is FYNNEI. CDR3: CASRPTGVNSPLHF. Written as DNA, the CDR3 is TGTGCCAGCAGGCCAACAGGGGTAAATTCACCCCTCCACTTT.

This clone was picked up one time. The chain links TRBV9 to TRBJ2-5; 11 nucleotides line up with TRBD1. Germline V gene lookup returns CDR1 SGDLS and CDR2 YYNGEE. The CDR3 has 15 amino acids. Unmatched junction bases numbered 3, after V lost 0 bases and J lost 5 bases. The CDR3 DNA follows: TGTGCCAGCAGCGTAGGGACAGGGGGCTTCGAGACCCAGTACTTC. Protein product: CASSVGTGGFETQYF.

The chain combines TRBV5-6 with TRBJ1-1; 7 bases match TRBD1. Germline loops: CDR1 SGHDT, CDR2 YYEEEE. V shed 5 bases, J shed 1 base, and the junction held 5 bases outside the gene matches. The CDR3 covers 14 residues. DNA of the CDR3: TGTGCCAGCAGTTTTGGGACAGCGAACACTGAAGCTTTCTTT. Amino acids: CASSFGTANTEAFF.

This rearrangement joins TRBV7-9 to TRBJ1-5; D gene unclear. The CDR3 contains 15 residues. The V end lost 1 base, the J end lost 7 bases, and 14 bases lay between the germline ends. CDR1 is SEHNR and CDR2 is FQNEAQ in the germline V gene (reference sequence). CDR3 in DNA: TGTGCCAGCAGCTTAGGTCCGGGGAAGGGCCAGCCCCAGCATTTT. This codes for CASSLGPGKGQPQHF.

This clone was observed once. This chain uses TRBV7-2 with TRBJ1-2; weak D call: TRBD1 (5 bases). V lost 0 bases and J 1 base, leaving 12 bases between the germline ends. The CDR3 totals 16 residues. Germline V gene lookup returns CDR1 SGHTA and CDR2 FQGNSA. As DNA, the CDR3 is TGTGCCAGCAGCTTAGCCGTTTCGACAGTTAACTATGGCTACACCTTC. Translated, it gives CASSLAVSTVNYGYTF.

The rearrangement joins TRBV10-3 to TRBJ2-2; D unresolved. The germline CDR1 and CDR2 sequences are ENHRY and SYGVKD. Trimming cost V 2 bases and J 5 bases, with 6 bases left between them. This CDR3 has 13 amino acids. For the CDR3, the DNA is TGTGCCATCAGTGAGCGGTTTACCGGGGAGCTGTTTTTT. It yields the protein CAISERFTGELFF.

The V gene is TRBV28, the J gene TRBJ1-5; a possible D gene is TRBD1 (6 bases). V shed 6 bases and J shed 6 bases, with 12 bases lying between them. CDR1 and CDR2 from the germline V gene are MDHEN and SYDVKM. CDR3 length: 13 residues. The CDR3 is CASRVQGFQPQHF. The CDR3 DNA reads as TGTGCCAGCAGGGTCCAGGGGTTTCAGCCCCAGCATTTT.

This chain connects TRBV2 to TRBJ2-3, with 12 bases identical to TRBD2. V shed 5 bases, J shed 0 bases, and the junction held 6 bases outside the gene matches. Per the germline V gene, CDR1 is SNHLY and CDR2 is FYNNEI. This CDR3 contains 17 residues. This CDR3 reads CASSLTTSGSSTDTQYF. In DNA form, the CDR3 reads TGTGCCAGCAGTCTGACGACTAGCGGGAGCAGCACAGATACGCAGTATTTT.

V usage is TRBV23-1 and J usage is TRBJ1-5; D gene ambiguous. TRBV23-1 is reported as an ORF; its role is uncertain. The germline V and J ends were trimmed by 8 bases and 2 bases, with 16 bases remaining between them. The CDR3 runs to 15 residues. DNA for the CDR3: TGCGCCAGCGGATTAGTCGGCGGGGGCAATCAGCCCCAGCATTTT. It codes for CASGLVGGGNQPQHF.

V is TRBV10-3 and J is TRBJ1-5; possible D gene TRBD1, 5 bases. The V gene lost 6 bases and the J gene lost 6 bases, with 12 bases spanning the gap. Per germline, CDR1 ENHRY and CDR2 SYGVKD. The CDR3 consists of 13 residues. CDR3 bases: TGTGCCATCAGCTCAGGGATGGTTCAGCCCCAGCATTTT. Amino acids: CAISSGMVQPQHF.